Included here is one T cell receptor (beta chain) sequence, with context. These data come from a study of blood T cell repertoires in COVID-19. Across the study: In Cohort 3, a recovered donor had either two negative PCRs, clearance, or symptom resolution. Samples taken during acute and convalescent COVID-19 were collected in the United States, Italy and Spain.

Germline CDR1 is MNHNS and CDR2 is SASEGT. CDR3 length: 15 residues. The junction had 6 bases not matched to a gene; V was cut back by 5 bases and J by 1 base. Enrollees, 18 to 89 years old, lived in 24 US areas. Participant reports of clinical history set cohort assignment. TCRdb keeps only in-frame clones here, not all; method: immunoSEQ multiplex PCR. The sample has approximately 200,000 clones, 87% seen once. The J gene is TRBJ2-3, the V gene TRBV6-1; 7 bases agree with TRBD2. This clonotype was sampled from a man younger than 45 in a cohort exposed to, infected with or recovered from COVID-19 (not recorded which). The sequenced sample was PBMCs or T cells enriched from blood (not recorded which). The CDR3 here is CASSLAAGGTDTQYF. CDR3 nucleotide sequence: TGTGCCAGCAGTTTGGCGGCGGGAGGCACAGATACGCAGTATTTT.